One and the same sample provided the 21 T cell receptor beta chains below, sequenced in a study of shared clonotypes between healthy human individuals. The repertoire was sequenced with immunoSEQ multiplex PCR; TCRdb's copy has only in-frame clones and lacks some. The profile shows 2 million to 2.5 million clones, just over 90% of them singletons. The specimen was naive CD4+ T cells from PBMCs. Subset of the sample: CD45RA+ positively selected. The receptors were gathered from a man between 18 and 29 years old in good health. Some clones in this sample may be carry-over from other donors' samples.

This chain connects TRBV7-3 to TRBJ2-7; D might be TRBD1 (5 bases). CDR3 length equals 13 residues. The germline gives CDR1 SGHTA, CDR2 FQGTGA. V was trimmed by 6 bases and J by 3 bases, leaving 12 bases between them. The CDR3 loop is CASSRTTDYEQYF. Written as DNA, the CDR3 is TGTGCCAGCAGTCGGACAACGGACTACGAGCAGTACTTC.

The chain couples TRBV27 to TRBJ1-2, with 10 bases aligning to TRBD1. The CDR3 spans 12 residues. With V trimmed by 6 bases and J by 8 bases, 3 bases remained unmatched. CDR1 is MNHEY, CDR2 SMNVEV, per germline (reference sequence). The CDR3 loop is CASRSGQGGYTF. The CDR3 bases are TGTGCCAGCAGATCGGGACAGGGGGGCTACACCTTC.

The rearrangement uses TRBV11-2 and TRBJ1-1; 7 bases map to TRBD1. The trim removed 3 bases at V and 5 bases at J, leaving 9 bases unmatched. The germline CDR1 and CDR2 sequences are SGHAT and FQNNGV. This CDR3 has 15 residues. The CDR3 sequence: CASSLEGAGITEAFF. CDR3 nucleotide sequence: TGTGCCAGCAGCTTGGAGGGGGCCGGGATTACTGAAGCTTTCTTT.

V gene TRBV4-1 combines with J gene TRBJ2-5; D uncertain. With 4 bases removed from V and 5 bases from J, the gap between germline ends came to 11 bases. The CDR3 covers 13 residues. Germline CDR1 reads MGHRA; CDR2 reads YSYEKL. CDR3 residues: CASSRKRSETQYF. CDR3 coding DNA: TGCGCCAGCAGCCGAAAAAGGTCGGAGACCCAGTACTTC.

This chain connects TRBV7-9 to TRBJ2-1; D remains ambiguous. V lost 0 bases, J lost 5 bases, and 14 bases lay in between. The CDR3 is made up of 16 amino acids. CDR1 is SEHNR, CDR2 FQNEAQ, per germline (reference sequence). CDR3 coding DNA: TGTGCCAGCAGCTTAGCGTGGGCAGCACTGAACAATGAGCAGTTCTTC. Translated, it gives CASSLAWAALNNEQFF.

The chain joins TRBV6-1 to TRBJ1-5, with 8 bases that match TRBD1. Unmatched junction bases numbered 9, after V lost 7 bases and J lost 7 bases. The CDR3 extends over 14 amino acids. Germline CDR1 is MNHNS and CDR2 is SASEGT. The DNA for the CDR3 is TGTGCCAGCATCCAGACAGGGGAGTCACAGCCCCAGCATTTT. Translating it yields CASIQTGESQPQHF.

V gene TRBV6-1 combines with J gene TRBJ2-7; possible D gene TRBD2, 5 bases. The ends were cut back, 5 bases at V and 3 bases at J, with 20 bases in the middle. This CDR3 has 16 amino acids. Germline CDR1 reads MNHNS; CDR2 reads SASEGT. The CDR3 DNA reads TGTGCCAGCAGTCAAGGCCAAACCTACGGGAACTACGAGCAGTACTTC. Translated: CASSQGQTYGNYEQYF.

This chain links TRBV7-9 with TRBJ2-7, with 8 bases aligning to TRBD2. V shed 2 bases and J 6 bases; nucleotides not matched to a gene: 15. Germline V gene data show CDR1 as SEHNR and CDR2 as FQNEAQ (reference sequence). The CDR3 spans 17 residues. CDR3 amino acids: CASSLRLPGRESREQYF. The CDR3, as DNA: TGTGCCAGCAGCTTAAGACTGCCCGGGAGGGAATCGCGCGAGCAGTACTTC.

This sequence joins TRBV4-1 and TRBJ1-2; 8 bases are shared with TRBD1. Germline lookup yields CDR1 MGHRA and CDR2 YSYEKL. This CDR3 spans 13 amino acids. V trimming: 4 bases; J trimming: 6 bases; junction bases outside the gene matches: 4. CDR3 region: CASSLGQGDGYTF. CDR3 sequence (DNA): TGCGCCAGCAGCCTCGGACAGGGCGATGGCTACACCTTC.

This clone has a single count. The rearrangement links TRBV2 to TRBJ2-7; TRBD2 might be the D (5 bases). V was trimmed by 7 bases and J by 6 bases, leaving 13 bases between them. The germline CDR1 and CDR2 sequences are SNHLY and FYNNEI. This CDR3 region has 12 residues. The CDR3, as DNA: TGTGCCAGCACCCTCGACTACTCCGAGCAGTACTTC. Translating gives CASTLDYSEQYF.

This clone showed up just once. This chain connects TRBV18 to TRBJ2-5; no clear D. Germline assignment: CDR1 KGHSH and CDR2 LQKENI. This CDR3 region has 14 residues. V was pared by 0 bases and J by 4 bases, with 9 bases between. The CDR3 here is CASSPPTPPETQYF. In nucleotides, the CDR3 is TGTGCCAGCTCACCACCCACCCCCCCAGAGACCCAGTACTTC.

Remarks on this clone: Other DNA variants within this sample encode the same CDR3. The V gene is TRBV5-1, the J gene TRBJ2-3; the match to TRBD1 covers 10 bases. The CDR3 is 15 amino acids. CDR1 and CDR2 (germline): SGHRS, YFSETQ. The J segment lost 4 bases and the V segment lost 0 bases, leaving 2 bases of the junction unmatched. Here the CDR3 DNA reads TGCGCCAGCAGCTTGGGACAGGGGGCCGCAGATACGCAGTATTTT. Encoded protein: CASSLGQGAADTQYF.

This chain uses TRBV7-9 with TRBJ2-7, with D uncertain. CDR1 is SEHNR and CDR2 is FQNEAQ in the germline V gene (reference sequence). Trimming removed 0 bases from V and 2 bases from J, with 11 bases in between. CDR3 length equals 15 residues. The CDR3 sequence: CASSLAYLGTYEQYF. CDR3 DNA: TGTGCCAGCAGCTTAGCGTATCTGGGGACCTACGAGCAGTACTTC.

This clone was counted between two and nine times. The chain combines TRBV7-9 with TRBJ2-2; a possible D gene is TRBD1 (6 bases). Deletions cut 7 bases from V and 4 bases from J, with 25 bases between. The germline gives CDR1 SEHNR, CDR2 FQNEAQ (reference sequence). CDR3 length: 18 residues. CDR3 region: CASTFGGFSVLGTGELFF. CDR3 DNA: TGTGCCAGCACCTTTGGGGGCTTTAGCGTATTAGGCACCGGGGAGCTGTTTTTT.

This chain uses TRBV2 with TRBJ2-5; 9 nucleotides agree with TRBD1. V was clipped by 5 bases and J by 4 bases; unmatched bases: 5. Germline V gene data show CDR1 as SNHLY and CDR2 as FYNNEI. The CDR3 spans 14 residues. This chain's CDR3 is CASSWDRVPETQYF. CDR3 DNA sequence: TGTGCCAGCAGTTGGGACAGGGTTCCAGAGACCCAGTACTTC.

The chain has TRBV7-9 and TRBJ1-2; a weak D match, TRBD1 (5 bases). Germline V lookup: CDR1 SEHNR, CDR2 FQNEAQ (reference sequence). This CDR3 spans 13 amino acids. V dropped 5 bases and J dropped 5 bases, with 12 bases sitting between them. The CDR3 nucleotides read TGTGCCAGCAGCCCTGACAGCCCTTATGGCTACACCTTC. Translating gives CASSPDSPYGYTF.

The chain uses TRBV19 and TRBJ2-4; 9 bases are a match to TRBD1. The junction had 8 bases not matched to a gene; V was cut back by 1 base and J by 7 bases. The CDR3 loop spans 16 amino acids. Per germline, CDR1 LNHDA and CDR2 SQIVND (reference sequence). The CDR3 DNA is TGTGCCAGTAGTATAGCCGGACAGGGGAGGGTTAACATTCAGTACTTC. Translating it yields CASSIAGQGRVNIQYF.

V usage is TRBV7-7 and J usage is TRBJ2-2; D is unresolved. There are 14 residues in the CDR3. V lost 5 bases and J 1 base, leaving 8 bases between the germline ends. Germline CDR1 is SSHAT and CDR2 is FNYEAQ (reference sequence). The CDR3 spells CASSVALNTGELFF. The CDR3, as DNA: TGTGCCAGCAGCGTCGCGTTGAACACCGGGGAGCTGTTTTTT.

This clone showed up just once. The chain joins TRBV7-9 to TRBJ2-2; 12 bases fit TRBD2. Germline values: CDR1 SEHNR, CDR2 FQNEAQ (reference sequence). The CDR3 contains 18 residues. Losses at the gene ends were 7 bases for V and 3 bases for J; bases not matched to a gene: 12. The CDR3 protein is CASKFATSGRRDTGELFF. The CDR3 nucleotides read TGTGCCAGCAAGTTCGCGACTAGCGGGAGAAGGGACACCGGGGAGCTGTTTTTT.

The CDR3 sequence: CASSLRGLGTEAFF. The CDR3 DNA follows: TGTGCCAGCAGCTTACGGGGGCTAGGCACTGAAGCTTTCTTT. J is TRBJ1-1 and V is TRBV7-2; the D gene is possibly TRBD1 (6 bases). The germline CDR1 and CDR2 sequences are SGHTA and FQGNSA. V lost 2 bases and J lost 4, with 11 bases in between. The CDR3 extends over 14 amino acids.

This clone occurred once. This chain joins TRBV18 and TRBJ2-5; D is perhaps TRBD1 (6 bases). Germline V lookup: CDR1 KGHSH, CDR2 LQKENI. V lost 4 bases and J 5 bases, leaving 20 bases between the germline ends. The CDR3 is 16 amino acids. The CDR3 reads CASSREGVLTGETQYF. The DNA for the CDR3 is TGTGCCAGCTCACGAGAGGGGGTCCTAACAGGGGAGACCCAGTACTTC.